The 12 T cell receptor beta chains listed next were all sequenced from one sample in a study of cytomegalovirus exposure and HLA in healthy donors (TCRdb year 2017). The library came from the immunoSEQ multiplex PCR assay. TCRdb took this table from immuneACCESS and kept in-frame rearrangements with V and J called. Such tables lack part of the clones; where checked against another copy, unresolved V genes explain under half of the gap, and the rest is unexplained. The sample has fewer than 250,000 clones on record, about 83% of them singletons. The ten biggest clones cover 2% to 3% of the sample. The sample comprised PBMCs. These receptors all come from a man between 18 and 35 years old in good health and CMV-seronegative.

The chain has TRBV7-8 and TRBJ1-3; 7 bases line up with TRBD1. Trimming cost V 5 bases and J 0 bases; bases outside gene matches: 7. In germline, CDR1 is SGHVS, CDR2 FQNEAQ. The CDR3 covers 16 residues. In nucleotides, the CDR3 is TGTGCCAGCAGCCCGACAGGGTCCCCCTCTGGAAACACCATATATTTT. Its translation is CASSPTGSPSGNTIYF.

CDR3 amino acids: CASSLLQGGEKLFF. The CDR3 DNA sequence: TGCGCCAGCAGCTTGTTACAGGGGGGTGAAAAACTGTTTTTT. The chain employs TRBV5-1 and TRBJ1-4; 8 bases are a match to TRBD1. Trimming took 1 base from V and 7 from J; bases not matched to a gene: 3. Per the germline V gene, CDR1 is SGHRS and CDR2 is YFSETQ. The CDR3 length is 14 residues. Complete variable domain (other parts from reference TRBV5-1 and TRBJ1-4): KAGVTQTPRYLIKTRGQQVTLSCSPISGHRSVSWYQQTPGQGLQFLFEYFSETQRNKGNFPGRFSGRQFSNSRSEMNVSTLELGDSALYLCASSLLQGGEKLFFGSGTQLSVL.

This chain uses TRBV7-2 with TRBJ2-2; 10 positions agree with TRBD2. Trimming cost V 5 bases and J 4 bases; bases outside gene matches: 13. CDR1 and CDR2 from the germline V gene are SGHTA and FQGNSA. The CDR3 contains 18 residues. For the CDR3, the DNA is TGTGCCAGCAGCCTCTGGAAAATAGGACTAGCGGCCACCGGGGAGCTGTTTTTT. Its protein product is CASSLWKIGLAATGELFF. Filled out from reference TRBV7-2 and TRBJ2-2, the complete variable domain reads GAGVSQSPSNKVTEKGKDVELRCDPISGHTALYWYRQSLGQGLEFLIYFQGNSAPDKSGLPSDRFSAERTGGSVSTLTIQRTQQEDSAVYLCASSLWKIGLAATGELFFGEGSRLTVL.

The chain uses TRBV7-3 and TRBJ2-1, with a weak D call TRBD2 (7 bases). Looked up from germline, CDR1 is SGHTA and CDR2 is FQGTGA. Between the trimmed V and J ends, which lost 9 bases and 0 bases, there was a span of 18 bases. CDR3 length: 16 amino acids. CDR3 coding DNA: TGTGCCAGTGGCGGGGGCGGGTCCAGCTCCTACAATGAGCAGTTCTTC. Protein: CASGGGGSSSYNEQFF.

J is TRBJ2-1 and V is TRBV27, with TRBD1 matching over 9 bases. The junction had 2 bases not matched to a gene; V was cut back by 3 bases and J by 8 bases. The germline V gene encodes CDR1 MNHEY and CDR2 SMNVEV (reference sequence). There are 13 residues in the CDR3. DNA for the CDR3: TGTGCCAGCAGTTTGACAGGGGGGGATGAGCAGTTCTTC. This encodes CASSLTGGDEQFF.

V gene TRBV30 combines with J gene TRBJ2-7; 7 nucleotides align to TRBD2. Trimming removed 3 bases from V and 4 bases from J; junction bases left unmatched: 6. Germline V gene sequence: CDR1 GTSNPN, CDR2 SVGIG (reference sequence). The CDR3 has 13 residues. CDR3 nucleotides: TGTGCCTGGAGCGGGGGGACCCCATACGAGCAGTACTTC. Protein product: CAWSGGTPYEQYF.

The CDR3 nucleotides read TGTGCCAGCAGTTTATTGGAGTTAGCTAACTATGGCTACACCTTC. It translates to CASSLLELANYGYTF. V and J are TRBV28 and TRBJ1-2; D is ambiguous. V lost 1 base and J lost 0, with 9 bases in between. This CDR3 has 15 residues. CDR1 and CDR2 (germline): MDHEN, SYDVKM.

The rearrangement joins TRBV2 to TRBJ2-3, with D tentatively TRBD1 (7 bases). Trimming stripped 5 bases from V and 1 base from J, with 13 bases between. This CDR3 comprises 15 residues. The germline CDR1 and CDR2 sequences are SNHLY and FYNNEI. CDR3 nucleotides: TGTGCCAGCAGTAGGGGGCCGGGGGGCACAGATACGCAGTATTTT. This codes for CASSRGPGGTDTQYF.

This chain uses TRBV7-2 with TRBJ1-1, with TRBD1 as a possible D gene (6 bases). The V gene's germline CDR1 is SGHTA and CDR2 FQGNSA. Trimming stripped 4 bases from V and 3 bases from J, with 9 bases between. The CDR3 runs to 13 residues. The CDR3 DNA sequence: TGTGCCAGCAGCTACAGGGTGGACACTGAAGCTTTCTTT. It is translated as CASSYRVDTEAFF.

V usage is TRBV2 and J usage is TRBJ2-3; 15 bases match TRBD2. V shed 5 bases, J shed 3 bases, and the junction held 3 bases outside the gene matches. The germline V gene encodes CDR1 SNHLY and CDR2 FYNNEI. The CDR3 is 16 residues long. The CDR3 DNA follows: TGTGCCAGCAGTCGGACTAGCGGGGGGGTGACAGATACGCAGTATTTT. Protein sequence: CASSRTSGGVTDTQYF.

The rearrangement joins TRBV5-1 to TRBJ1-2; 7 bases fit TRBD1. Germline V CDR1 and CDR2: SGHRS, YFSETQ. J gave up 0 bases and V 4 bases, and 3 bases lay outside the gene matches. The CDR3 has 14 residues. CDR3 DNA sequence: TGCGCCAGCAGCGCCGGACAGGCTAACTATGGCTACACCTTC. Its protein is CASSAGQANYGYTF.

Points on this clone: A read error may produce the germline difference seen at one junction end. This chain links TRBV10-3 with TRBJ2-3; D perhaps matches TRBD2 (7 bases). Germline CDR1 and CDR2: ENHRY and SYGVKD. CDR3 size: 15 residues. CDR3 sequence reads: CASSTGGGHTDTQYF. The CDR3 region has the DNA TGTGCCAGCAGTACGGGCGGGGGACACACAGATACGCAGTATTTT.